This T cell receptor beta chain was sequenced for a study of T cell repertoires in cytomegalovirus infection (dated by TCRdb to 2018 to 2020). Some background on the complete study: Donor HLA type was relevant to the analysis, as public TCR beta signatures indicated carriage of CMV infection together with the matching HLA type. Broad study findings and their caveats: In the ex vivo response, HLA-C-restricted CMV-specific TCR beta clonotypes were dominant, and in two of eight donors the single most frequent clonotype came from this HLA-C-restricted group. In both this cohort and an independent roughly 350-donor cohort, the cumulative frequency of public TCR beta family members distinguished carriers of CMV infection plus the relevant HLA type.

TCRdb names Illumina HiSeq 1500 as the instrument used. The raw public data were reprocessed by TCRdb itself: fastp quality trimming at Q25, MiXCR clonotype calling, in-frame beta chains only. Each CDR3 protein appears once, grouped with its most common genes and DNA. The sample table holds roughly 630,000 distinct CDR3 sequences, of which approximately 25% were seen once. Less than 9.5% of the sample lies in the top ten. The table lists this clonotype with many counts. The antigen it recognizes is unknown. Nothing much larger sits one base from this clone, and base qualities are not available. Compared with germline, V lacks 5 bases and J lacks 2 bases; bases without a gene match: 2. CDR1 and CDR2 are drawn from the germline V gene (reference sequence): DFQATT, SNEGSKA. The CDR3 contains 13 residues, cysteine and phenylalanine counted. Only the CDR3 portion is preserved as DNA: 39 bases, with reading frame beginning at the first base.

This sequence uses TRBV20-1 and TRBJ2-1; 8 junctional bases match TRBD1. Sequencing was performed on CD8+ T cells from PBMCs. This TCR was sampled from a human donor in good health (CMV status not recorded). Some clones in this sample may be carry-over from other donors' samples. The CDR3 reads CSAPDRAYNEQFF. The DNA sequence reads TGCAGTGCTCCGGACAGGGCCTACAATGAGCAGTTCTTC.